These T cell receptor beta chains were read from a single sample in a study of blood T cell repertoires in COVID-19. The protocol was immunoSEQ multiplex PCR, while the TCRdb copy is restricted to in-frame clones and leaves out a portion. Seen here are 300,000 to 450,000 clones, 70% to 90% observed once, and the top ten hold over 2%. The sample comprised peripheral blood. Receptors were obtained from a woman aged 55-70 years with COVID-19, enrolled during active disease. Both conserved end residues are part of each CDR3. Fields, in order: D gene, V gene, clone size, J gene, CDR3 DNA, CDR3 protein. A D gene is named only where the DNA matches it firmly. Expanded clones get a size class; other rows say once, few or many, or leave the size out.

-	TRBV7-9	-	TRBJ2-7	TGTGCCAGCAGCAAGGGGGACACCTCCTACGAGCAGTACTTC	CASSKGDTSYEQYF
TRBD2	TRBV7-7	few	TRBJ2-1	TGTGCTAGCAGCGCCGGGACTAGCGGCACCACTGAGCAGTTCTTC	CASSAGTSGTTEQFF
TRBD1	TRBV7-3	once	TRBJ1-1	TGTGCCAGCAGCATCACAGGGGGCAGCGCTTTCTTT	CASSITGGSAFF
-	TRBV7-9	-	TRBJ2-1	TGTGCCAGCAGCATGAGTATCTCCTACAATGAGCAGTTCTTC	CASSMSISYNEQFF
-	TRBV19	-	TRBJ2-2	TGTGCCAGTAGTATGCAGGGGAATGGGGAGCTGTTTTTT	CASSMQGNGELFF
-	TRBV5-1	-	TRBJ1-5	TGCGCCAGCAGCTTGGGACAGGTAGATCAGCCCCAGCATTTT	CASSLGQVDQPQHF
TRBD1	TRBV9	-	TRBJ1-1	TGTGCCAGCAGCCCGCTTTATGTCGGACAGGGGGCCTCTGAAGCTTTCTTT	CASSPLYVGQGASEAFF
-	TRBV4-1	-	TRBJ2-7	TGCGCCAGCAGCCATAGCATGGGCGGGGTTAGCGAGCAGTACTTC	CASSHSMGGVSEQYF
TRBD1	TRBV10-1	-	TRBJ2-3	TGCGCCAGCAGTGAGAGCAGGGGGCTTCGCACAGATACGCAGTATTTT	CASSESRGLRTDTQYF
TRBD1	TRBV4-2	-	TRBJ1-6	TGTGCAAGCTCGGGACAGTCGAATTCACCCCTCCACTTT	CASSGQSNSPLHF
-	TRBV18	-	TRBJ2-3	TGTGCCAGCTCACCACGTATGACAGGCGCCACAGATACGCAGTATTTT	CASSPRMTGATDTQYF
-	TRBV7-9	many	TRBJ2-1	TGTGCCAGCAGCTTAGCGGCAGGGTGGAATGAGCAGTTCTTC	CASSLAAGWNEQFF
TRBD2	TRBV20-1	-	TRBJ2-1	TGCAGTGCTAGTAGCGGGGGCCGGACCTACAATGAGCAGTTCTTC	CSASSGGRTYNEQFF
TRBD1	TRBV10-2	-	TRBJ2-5	TGCGCCAGCAGGCCCGGGACAGCCATAGAGGAGACCCAGTACTTC	CASRPGTAIEETQYF
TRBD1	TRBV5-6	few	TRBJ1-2	TGTGCCAGCCGAACTACAGGGGCAGACTATGGCTACACCTTC	CASRTTGADYGYTF
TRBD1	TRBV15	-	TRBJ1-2	TGTGCCACCAGCAGAGATGAGGGACAGGCACATTATGGCTACACCTTC	CATSRDEGQAHYGYTF
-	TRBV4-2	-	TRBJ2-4	TGTGCCAGCAGCCAAGAAAGGCCCGGGTTTGGCATTCAGTACTTC	CASSQERPGFGIQYF
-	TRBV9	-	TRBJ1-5	TGTGCCAGCAGCGTAGGGGGAGCGAATCAGCCCCAGCATTTT	CASSVGGANQPQHF
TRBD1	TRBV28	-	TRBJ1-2	TGTGCCAGCAGTCTCTCCCTTTTGACAGGGGCCTACACCTTC	CASSLSLLTGAYTF
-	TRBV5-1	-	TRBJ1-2	TGCGCCAGCAGCTTGGATTTGGGCGGGACGGAGGGCTACACCTTC	CASSLDLGGTEGYTF
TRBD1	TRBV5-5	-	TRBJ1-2	TGTGCCAGCAGCTCGGGACAGGGTTGGTATGGCTACACCTTC	CASSSGQGWYGYTF
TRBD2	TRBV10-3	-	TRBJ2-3	TGTGCCATCAGGGGTAGACTAGCCTCTAGCACAGATACGCAGTATTTT	CAIRGRLASSTDTQYF
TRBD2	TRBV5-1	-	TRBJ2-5	TGCGCCAGCAGCCCGAGCCGCAGCGGGGGAACCCAAGAGACCCAGTACTTC	CASSPSRSGGTQETQYF
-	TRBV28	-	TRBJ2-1	TGTGCCACCAGGGAGGCGGGTTTGGAGGAGCAGTTCTTC	CATREAGLEEQFF
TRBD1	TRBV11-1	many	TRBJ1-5	TGTGCCAGCAGCCTAGACAGGGCACAGCCCCAGCATTTT	CASSLDRAQPQHF
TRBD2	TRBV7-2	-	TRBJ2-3	TGTGCCAGCAGCTTCGGACTAGCGAGTAGCACAGATACGCAGTATTTT	CASSFGLASSTDTQYF
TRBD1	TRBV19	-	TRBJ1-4	TGTGCCAGTAGTAGGGGACAGATTCCTAATGAAAAACTGTTTTTT	CASSRGQIPNEKLFF
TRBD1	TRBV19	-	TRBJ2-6	TGTGCCAGTAGTATGCCCAGGACAGGGGCTGGGGCCAACGTCCTGACTTTC	CASSMPRTGAGANVLTF
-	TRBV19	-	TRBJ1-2	TGTGCCAGTAGTACCTGGTTCCGGGGACATCCTAACTATGGCTACACCTTC	CASSTWFRGHPNYGYTF
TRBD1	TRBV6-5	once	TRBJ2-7	TGTGCCAGCACTTGGGACAGGGGGCCCTCCGAGCAGTACTTC	CASTWDRGPSEQYF
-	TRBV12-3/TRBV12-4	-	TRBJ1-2	TGTGCCAGCAGTAGTCAGGGGACGAGTGGCTACACCTTC	CASSSQGTSGYTF
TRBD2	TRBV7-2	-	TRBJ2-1	TGTGCCAGCAGCTGGGATATTGCGGGGGGGTACAATGAGCAGTTCTTC	CASSWDIAGGYNEQFF
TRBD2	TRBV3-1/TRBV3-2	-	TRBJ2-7	TGTGCCAGCAGCCAACCCGGGACTAGCGGGGGGACTTACGAGCAGTACTTC	CASSQPGTSGGTYEQYF
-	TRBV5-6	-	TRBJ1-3	TGTGCCAGCAGCTTGAAGGTGGGGCAGAGAGGAAACACCATATATTTT	CASSLKVGQRGNTIYF
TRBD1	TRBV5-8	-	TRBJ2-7	TGTGCCAGCAGTAGGGACAGGGCAAATCCCTTCAGTGGGGATAACCTCTTC	CASSRDRANPFSGDNLF
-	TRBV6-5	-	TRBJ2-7	TGTGCCAGCAGTTACTCGAGCAGGGCAAGGTACGAGCAGTACTTC	CASSYSSRARYEQYF
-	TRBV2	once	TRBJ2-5	TGTGCCAGCTCCCTTGACATTCCCCAGTACTTC	CASSLDIPQYF
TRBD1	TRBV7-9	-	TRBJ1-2	TGTGCCAGCAGCTTCACAGGGGCGAACTATGGCTACACCTTC	CASSFTGANYGYTF
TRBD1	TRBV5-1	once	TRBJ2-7	TGCGCCAGCAGCTCCGGACAGGAGGCCGAGCAGTACTTC	CASSSGQEAEQYF
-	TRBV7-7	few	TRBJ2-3	TGTGCCAGCAGCTCCGGACAGACCACAGATACGCAGTATTTT	CASSSGQTTDTQYF